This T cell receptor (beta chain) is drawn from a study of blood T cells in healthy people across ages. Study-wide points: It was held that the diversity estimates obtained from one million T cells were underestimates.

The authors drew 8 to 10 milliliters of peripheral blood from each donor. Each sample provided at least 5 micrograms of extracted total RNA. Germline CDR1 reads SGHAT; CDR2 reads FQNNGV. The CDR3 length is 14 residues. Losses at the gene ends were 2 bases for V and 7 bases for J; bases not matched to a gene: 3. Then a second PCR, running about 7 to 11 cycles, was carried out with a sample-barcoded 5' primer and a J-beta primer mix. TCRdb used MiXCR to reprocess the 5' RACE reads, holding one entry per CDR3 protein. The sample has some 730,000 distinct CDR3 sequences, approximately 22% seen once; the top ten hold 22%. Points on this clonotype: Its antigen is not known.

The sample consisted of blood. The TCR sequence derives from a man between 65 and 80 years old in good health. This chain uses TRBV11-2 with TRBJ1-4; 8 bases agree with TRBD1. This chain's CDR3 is CASSLPGGLEKLFF. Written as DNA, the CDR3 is TGTGCCAGCAGCTTACCAGGGGGCCTTGAAAAACTGTTTTTT.